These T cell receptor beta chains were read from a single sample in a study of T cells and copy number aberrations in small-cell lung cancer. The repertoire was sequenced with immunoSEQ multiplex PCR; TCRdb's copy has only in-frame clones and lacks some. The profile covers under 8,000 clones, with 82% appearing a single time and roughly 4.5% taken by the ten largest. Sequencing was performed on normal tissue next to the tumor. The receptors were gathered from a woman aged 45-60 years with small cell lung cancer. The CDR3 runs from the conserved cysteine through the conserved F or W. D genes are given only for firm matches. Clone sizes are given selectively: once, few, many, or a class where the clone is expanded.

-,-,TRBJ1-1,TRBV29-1,TGCAGCGTTGAGGCAGGGGCGTTT,CSVEAGAF
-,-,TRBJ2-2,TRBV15,TGTGCCACCAGCCCTGTTTGGACAGCAACCGGGGAGCTGTTTTTT,CATSPVWTATGELFF
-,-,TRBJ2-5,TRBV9,TGTGCCAGCAGCACAACTTTGCGGGAACAAGAGACCCAGTACTTC,CASSTTLREQETQYF
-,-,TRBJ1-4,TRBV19,TGTGCCAGTAGTAGTAAGGGTGAAAAACTGTTTTTT,CASSSKGEKLFF
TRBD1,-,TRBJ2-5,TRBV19,TGTGCCAGTAGTATGGAAGGACAGGGGACAGAGACCCAGTACTTC,CASSMEGQGTETQYF
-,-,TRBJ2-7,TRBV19,TGTGTCAGTAGCGCGGGATACGAGCAGTACTTC,CVSSAGYEQYF
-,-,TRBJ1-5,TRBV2,TGTGCCAGCAGCGACGGGGGGGGTCAGCCCCAGCATTTT,CASSDGGGQPQHF
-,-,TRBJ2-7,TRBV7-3,TGTGCCAGCAGCTCCTCCGGGGCCTCCTCCGAGCAGTACTTC,CASSSSGASSEQYF
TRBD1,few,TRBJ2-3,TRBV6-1,TGTGCCAGCAGTGGCAGGGGGCGCGCGTCGAGCACAGATACGCAGTATTTT,CASSGRGRASSTDTQYF
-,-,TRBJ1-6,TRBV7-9,TGTGCCAGCAGCTTAGCGGGCCAGACAGAACGCTCACCCCTCCACTTT,CASSLAGQTERSPLHF
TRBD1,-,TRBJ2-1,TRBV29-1,TGCAGCGTTGGACAGGGTCATGAGCAGTTCTTC,CSVGQGHEQFF
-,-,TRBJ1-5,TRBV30,TGTGCCTGGAGTGTCGGAAGCAATCAGCCCCAGCATTTT,CAWSVGSNQPQHF
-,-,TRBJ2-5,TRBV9,TGTGCCAGCAGCGTAGCAGAGGGGAGAGTGGCGACCCAGTACTTC,CASSVAEGRVATQYF
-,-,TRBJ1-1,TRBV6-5,TGTGCCAGCAGGATGATACAGGGTACTACTGAAGCTTTCTTT,CASRMIQGTTEAFF
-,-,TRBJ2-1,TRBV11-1,TGTGCCAGCAGCCCTTTGGGAGGAGGAAATCCTAGGGGGTTCTTC,CASSPLGGGNPRGFF
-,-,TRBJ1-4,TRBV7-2,TGTGCCAGCAGCTTAGAGTACAGGTCTAATGAAAAACTGTTTTTT,CASSLEYRSNEKLFF
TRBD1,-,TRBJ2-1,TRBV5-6,TGTGCCAGCAGCATCGACAGGGGAATCTACAATGAGCAGTTCTTC,CASSIDRGIYNEQFF
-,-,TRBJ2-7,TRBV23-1,TGCGCCAGCAGTTCAAGAGGGACACTCTACGAGCAGTACTTC,CASSSRGTLYEQYF
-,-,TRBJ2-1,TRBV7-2,TGTGCCAGCAGCTTATATGTCGGGAATGGTGAGTTCTTC,CASSLYVGNGEFF
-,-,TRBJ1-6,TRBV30,TGTGCCTGTAACAGGGTTAATTCACCCCTCCACTTT,CACNRVNSPLHF
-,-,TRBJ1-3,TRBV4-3,TGCGCCAGCAGCCAAGATAGAACAAGCTCTGGAAACACCATATATTTT,CASSQDRTSSGNTIYF
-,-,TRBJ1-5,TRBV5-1,TGCGCCAGCAGCTTGGAGGGCCTGGGGAATCAGCCCCAGCATTTT,CASSLEGLGNQPQHF
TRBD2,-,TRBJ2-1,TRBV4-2,TGTGCCAGCAGCCAAACTAGCGGGAGGGCGGACAATGAGCAGTTCTTC,CASSQTSGRADNEQFF
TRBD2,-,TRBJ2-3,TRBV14,TGTGCCAGCAGTATCTGCACTAGCGGGATCCCGGGGGGGGATACGCAGTATTTT,CASSICTSGIPGGDTQYF
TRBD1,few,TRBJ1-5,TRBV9,TGTGCCAGCAGCGTCACAACAGGGGAAGGGCCCCAGCATTTT,CASSVTTGEGPQHF
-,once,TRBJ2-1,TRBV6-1,TGTGCCAGCAGTGAAGCAGGGTATATCTACAATGAGCAGTTCTTC,CASSEAGYIYNEQFF
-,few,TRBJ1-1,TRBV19,TGTGCCAGTAGTATAGGGCCCAACACTGAAGCTTTCTTT,CASSIGPNTEAFF
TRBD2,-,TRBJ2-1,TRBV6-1,TGTGCCAGCATCCTGACTAGCGGGGGGAATGAGCAGTTCTTC,CASILTSGGNEQFF
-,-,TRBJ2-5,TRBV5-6,TGTGCCAGCAGCTTGGCGGGGGAACTAGCTCTACAAGAGACCCAGTACTTC,CASSLAGELALQETQYF
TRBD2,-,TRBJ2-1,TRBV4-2,TGTGCCAGCAGCGCTACAACTAGCGGAACCCACCATGAGCAGTTCTTC,CASSATTSGTHHEQFF
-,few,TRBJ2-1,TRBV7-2,TGTGCCAGCAGGGAAGGAGTTGGGGAGCAGTTCTTC,CASREGVGEQFF
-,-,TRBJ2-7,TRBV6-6,TGTGCCAGCAGTTACGACAGCTTCTCCTACGAGCAGTACTTC,CASSYDSFSYEQYF
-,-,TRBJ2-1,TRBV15,TGTGCCACCAGCAGGGACGCCGGGACACTCTACAATGAGCAGTTCTTC,CATSRDAGTLYNEQFF
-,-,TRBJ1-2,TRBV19,TGTGCCAGTAGTACCGACATCCACAGTTATGGCTACACCTTC,CASSTDIHSYGYTF
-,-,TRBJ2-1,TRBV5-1,TGCGCCAGCAGCTTGGAAGACAACCAAGATGAGCAGTTCTTC,CASSLEDNQDEQFF
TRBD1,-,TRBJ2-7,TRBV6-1,TGTGCCAGCAACGCAGGGGGCTTGATCTTC,CASNAGGLIF
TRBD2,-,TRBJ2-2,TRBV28,TGTGCCAGCAGTTTGGGACTAGCGGGAGTTGGGGCCGGGGAGCTGTTTTTT,CASSLGLAGVGAGELFF
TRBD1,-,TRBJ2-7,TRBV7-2,TGTGCCAGCAGCTTAGGGCCCGGGACAGACTACGAGCAGTACTTC,CASSLGPGTDYEQYF
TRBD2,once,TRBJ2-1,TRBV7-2,TGTGCCAGCAGCGTAAATAGCGGGAGGGGTGAGCAGTTCTTC,CASSVNSGRGEQFF
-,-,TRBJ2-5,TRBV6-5,TGTGCCAGCACAAAGAACCAAGAGACCCAGTACTTC,CASTKNQETQYF
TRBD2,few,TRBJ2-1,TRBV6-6,TGTGCCAGTACTAGCGGCTCCTACAATGAGCAGTTCTTC,CASTSGSYNEQFF
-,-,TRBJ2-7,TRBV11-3,TGTGCCAGCAGCCTGATCTCCTACGAGCAGTACTTC,CASSLISYEQYF
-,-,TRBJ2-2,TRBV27,TGTGCCAGCAGTTTATCGAATCAGGTCACCGGGGAGCTGTTTTTT,CASSLSNQVTGELFF
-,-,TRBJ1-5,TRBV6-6,TGTGCCAGCACCCTTACCAGCAATCAGCCCCAGCATTTT,CASTLTSNQPQHF
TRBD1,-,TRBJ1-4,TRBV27,TGTGCCAGCAGGAGACAGGGGGGCAGTGAAAAACTGTTTTTT,CASRRQGGSEKLFF
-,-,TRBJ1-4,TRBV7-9,TGTGCCAGCAGCTCGACTAGAGGGGGTAGGACTAATGAAAAACTGTTTTTT,CASSSTRGGRTNEKLFF
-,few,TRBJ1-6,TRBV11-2,TGTGCCAGCAGTCTCCGGGACCGAAATTCACCCCTCCACTTT,CASSLRDRNSPLHF
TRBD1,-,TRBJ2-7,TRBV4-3,TGCGCCAGCAGCCAGAACCTTCAACAGGGGCACGAGCAGTACTTC,CASSQNLQQGHEQYF
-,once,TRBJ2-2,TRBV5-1,TGCGCCAGCAGCTTGTTTCAGGGAAGCACCGGGGAGCTGTTTTTT,CASSLFQGSTGELFF
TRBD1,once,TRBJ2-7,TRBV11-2,TGTGCCAGCAGCTTGGACAGGAGATACGAGCAGTACTTC,CASSLDRRYEQYF
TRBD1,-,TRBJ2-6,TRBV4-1,TGCGCCAGCTCCACGGGACAGGGGGCTAACTCTGGGGCCAACGTCCTGACTTTC,CASSTGQGANSGANVLTF
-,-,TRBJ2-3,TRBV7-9,TGTGCCAGCAGCTTCTCTACAGATACGCAGTATTTT,CASSFSTDTQYF
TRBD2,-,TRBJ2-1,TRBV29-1,TGCAGCGTTGAAGGGTTGACTAGCGGGAGGGGAAACTCCTACAATGAGCAGTTCTTC,CSVEGLTSGRGNSYNEQFF
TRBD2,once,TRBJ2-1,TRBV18,TGTGCCAGCTCAACCAGCGGGAGCTCCTACAATGAGCAGTTCTTC,CASSTSGSSYNEQFF
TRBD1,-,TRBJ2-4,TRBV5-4,TGTGCCAGCAGCTTGGACCTCGAGGGGGCGGACATTCAGTACTTC,CASSLDLEGADIQYF